The 23 T cell receptor beta chains below all came from one sample that was sequenced in a study of blood T cell repertoires in COVID-19. The method was immunoSEQ multiplex PCR; TCRdb's version includes in-frame clones alone and lacks a portion of them. The table records 380,000 or so clones, roughly 90% of them present only once. Sequencing was carried out using peripheral blood. These receptors were taken from a man aged 40-55 years with acute or convalescent COVID-19.

The J gene is TRBJ1-1, the V gene TRBV11-2; D gene ambiguous. The CDR3 totals 16 residues. CDR1 is SGHAT and CDR2 is FQNNGV in the germline V gene. With 2 bases removed from V and 4 bases from J, the gap between germline ends came to 17 bases. DNA of the CDR3: TGTGCCAGCAGCTTACAAGGAGGTGTTTCGAGCACTGAAGCTTTCTTT. Translation: CASSLQGGVSSTEAFF.

The chain combines TRBV5-1 with TRBJ1-6; 8 bases align to TRBD1. CDR3 length: 16 amino acids. Per the germline V gene, CDR1 is SGHRS and CDR2 is YFSETQ. The V and J ends lost 4 bases and 4 bases, in that order; junction bases with no gene match: 7. The CDR3 DNA is TGCGCCAGCAGCGGAGGGACAGGCAGTTATAATTCACCCCTCCACTTT. Translated: CASSGGTGSYNSPLHF.

The CDR3 sequence is CASRKQGQASNYGYTF. The CDR3 nucleotides are TGCGCCAGCAGAAAGCAAGGACAGGCTTCTAACTATGGCTACACCTTC. This chain connects TRBV4-1 to TRBJ1-2; 7 bases agree with TRBD1. This CDR3 spans 16 amino acids. Germline-derived CDR1 and CDR2 are MGHRA and YSYEKL. V lost 6 bases and J lost 0; bases outside the gene matches: 10.

This chain connects TRBV5-1 to TRBJ2-2, with a possible D match to TRBD2 (5 bases). The CDR3 loop spans 16 amino acids. Trimming pared 0 bases from V and 2 bases from J, leaving 11 bases between. The germline V gene has CDR1 SGHRS and CDR2 YFSETQ. CDR3 sequence (DNA): TGCGCCAGCAGCTTGGGTCCAGGAGGAAACACCGGGGAGCTGTTTTTT. Encoded protein: CASSLGPGGNTGELFF.

The V gene is TRBV30, the J gene TRBJ2-7; 10 nucleotides agree with TRBD2. Germline V gives CDR1 GTSNPN, CDR2 SVGIG (reference sequence). The CDR3 runs 17 residues. The junction had 13 bases not matched to a gene; V was cut back by 3 bases and J by 2 bases. The CDR3 sequence is CAWRPERGGLNPYEQYF. The DNA for the CDR3 is TGTGCCTGGAGGCCCGAGCGGGGGGGCCTTAATCCCTACGAGCAGTACTTC.

V usage is TRBV5-1 and J usage is TRBJ2-1; D remains ambiguous. With 3 bases removed from V and 0 bases from J, the gap between germline ends came to 13 bases. The length of the CDR3 is 16 residues. Per the germline V gene, CDR1 is SGHRS and CDR2 is YFSETQ. CDR3 residues: CASSSMSPDSYNEQFF. CDR3 sequence (DNA): TGCGCCAGCAGCTCGATGTCACCAGACTCCTACAATGAGCAGTTCTTC.

The chain recombines TRBV5-4 with TRBJ2-2, with TRBD1 matching 12 bases. Germline V gene sequence: CDR1 SGHNT, CDR2 YYREEE (reference sequence). The V gene end was trimmed by 3 bases and the J gene end by 1 base; junction bases not matched to a gene: 7. The CDR3 loop spans 18 amino acids. The CDR3 reads CASSSTGTGGLNTGELFF. The CDR3 DNA sequence: TGTGCCAGCAGCTCGACCGGGACAGGGGGCTTGAACACCGGGGAGCTGTTTTTT.

The chain combines TRBV5-6 with TRBJ1-5; 8 bases are a match to TRBD1. The CDR3 runs 14 residues. Germline CDR1 is SGHDT and CDR2 is YYEEEE. With 2 bases clipped from V and 8 bases from J, the junction kept 6 bases outside the gene matches. Here the CDR3 reads CASSLGQGGEPQHF. Here the CDR3 DNA reads TGTGCCAGCAGCTTAGGACAGGGTGGGGAGCCCCAGCATTTT. Drawing the rest from reference TRBV5-6 and TRBJ1-5, the complete variable domain is DAGVTQSPTHLIKTRGQQVTLRCSPKSGHDTVSWYQQALGQGPQFIFQYYEEEERQRGNFPDRFSGHQFPNYSSELNVNALLLGDSALYLCASSLGQGGEPQHFGDGTRLSIL.

This chain connects TRBV7-8 to TRBJ1-4, with a tentative D call TRBD1 (5 bases). Trimming stripped 5 bases from V and 0 bases from J, with 10 bases between. The CDR3 length is 15 residues. Germline CDR1 reads SGHVS; CDR2 reads FQNEAQ. The CDR3 nucleotides read TGTGCCAGCAGCATGACAGATGCAACTAATGAAAAACTGTTTTTT. Its protein is CASSMTDATNEKLFF.

The V gene is TRBV2, the J gene TRBJ2-5; 8 bases are shared with TRBD1. The ends lost 3 bases at V and 5 bases at J; junction bases unmatched: 11. Germline assignment: CDR1 SNHLY and CDR2 FYNNEI. This CDR3 contains 16 residues. The CDR3: CASSEGPWQGAETQYF. In nucleotides, the CDR3 is TGTGCCAGCAGTGAGGGTCCGTGGCAGGGGGCCGAGACCCAGTACTTC.

The chain is built from TRBV16 and TRBJ2-2; 9 nucleotides agree with TRBD1. Germline assignment: CDR1 KGHSY and CDR2 FQNENV. The J segment lost 5 bases and the V segment lost 0 bases, leaving 4 bases of the junction unmatched. The CDR3 covers 16 residues. CDR3 sequence (DNA): TGTGCCAGCAGCCAATCCGGGACAGGGTTGACCGGGGAGCTGTTTTTT. It yields the protein CASSQSGTGLTGELFF.

The rearrangement joins TRBV10-2 to TRBJ2-1; tentative D call: TRBD2 (5 bases). The length of the CDR3 is 14 residues. V lost 7 bases, J lost 4 bases, and 14 bases lay in between. Germline V gene sequence: CDR1 WSHSY, CDR2 SAAADI. As DNA, the CDR3 is TGCGCCAGCACCCCCGTCGAGCGGTACAATGAGCAGTTCTTC. Encoded protein: CASTPVERYNEQFF.

The V call is TRBV9, the J call TRBJ1-2, with D perhaps TRBD1 (5 bases). The germline V gene has CDR1 SGDLS and CDR2 YYNGEE. Deletions cut 3 bases from V and 8 bases from J, with 11 bases between. The CDR3 loop spans 12 amino acids. The CDR3 spells CASSAQTVGYTF. The CDR3 DNA is TGTGCCAGCAGCGCCCAGACAGTGGGCTACACCTTC.

This CDR3 is CASSVVGGPWGSEQFF. CDR3 DNA sequence: TGTGCCAGCAGCGTAGTCGGGGGGCCCTGGGGGAGTGAGCAGTTCTTC. V is TRBV9 and J is TRBJ2-1; D may be TRBD2 (7 bases). Per germline, CDR1 SGDLS and CDR2 YYNGEE. The CDR3 runs 16 residues. The ends were cut back, 0 bases at V and 9 bases at J, with 19 bases in the middle.

The chain links TRBV18 to TRBJ1-2; 7 bases are a match to TRBD1. The trim removed 3 bases at V and 8 bases at J, leaving 12 bases unmatched. This CDR3 is built from 15 residues. Germline CDR1 reads KGHSH; CDR2 reads LQKENI. The CDR3 sequence is CASSPSTGARYGYTF. CDR3 DNA: TGTGCCAGCTCACCGAGTACAGGGGCGCGTTACGGCTACACCTTC.

The chain uses TRBV15 and TRBJ2-3, with D possibly TRBD1 on 6 matching bases. Germline V gene sequence: CDR1 LNHNV, CDR2 YYDKDF (reference sequence). The CDR3 contains 14 residues. V was cut by 6 bases and J by 4 bases, with 14 bases left in between. The CDR3 sequence: CATSTGQRADTQYF. The CDR3 coding sequence is TGTGCCACCAGTACAGGGCAGAGGGCAGATACGCAGTATTTT.

V usage is TRBV3-1 (or the pseudogene TRBV3-2) and J usage is TRBJ2-7; the match to TRBD2 covers 8 bases. The germline CDR1 and CDR2 sequences are LGHDT and YNNKEL (reference sequence). J was trimmed by 3 bases and V by 8 bases; bases with no gene match: 12. CDR3 size: 15 residues. The CDR3 bases are TGTGCCAGCTCGCTTCCGGGGGGGGCATTCTACGAGCAGTACTTC. Residues: CASSLPGGAFYEQYF.

The chain has TRBV4-2 and TRBJ1-2; 7 positions match TRBD1. The CDR3 has 16 amino acids. V gave up 4 bases and J gave up 4 bases; unmatched junction bases: 12. Germline V gene data show CDR1 as LGHNA and CDR2 as YNFKEQ. In nucleotides, the CDR3 is TGTGCCAGCAGCCTGTCAACCCCCGGGACAGCCTATGGCTACACCTTC. Translated: CASSLSTPGTAYGYTF.

This rearrangement joins TRBV11-2 to TRBJ1-2; D not certain. Germline V gene sequence: CDR1 SGHAT, CDR2 FQNNGV. The ends were cut back, 5 bases at V and 4 bases at J, with 11 bases in the middle. The CDR3 totals 13 residues. The CDR3 is CASSGPYRYGYTF. The CDR3 region has the DNA TGTGCCAGCAGCGGCCCGTACCGCTATGGCTACACCTTC.

This rearrangement joins TRBV7-8 to TRBJ2-3; TRBD2 matches 12 bases. CDR3 size: 15 residues. Losses at the gene ends were 5 bases for V and 4 bases for J; bases not matched to a gene: 4. Germline values: CDR1 SGHVS, CDR2 FQNEAQ. CDR3 sequence: CASSEGLAGPDTQYF. DNA for the CDR3: TGTGCCAGCAGCGAGGGACTAGCGGGCCCAGATACGCAGTATTTT.

The chain combines TRBV7-8 with TRBJ2-7; unclear D gene. V was cut by 2 bases and J by 0 bases, with 20 bases left in between. CDR1 and CDR2 from the germline V gene are SGHVS and FQNEAQ. This CDR3 is built from 18 residues. The CDR3 spells CASSLRPSYTESSYEQYF. The CDR3 bases are TGTGCCAGCAGCTTACGTCCCAGCTATACAGAAAGCTCCTACGAGCAGTACTTC.

The chain combines TRBV6-5 with TRBJ1-1; 12 nucleotides agree with TRBD1. V lost 6 bases, J lost 5 bases, and 4 bases stayed unmatched. The CDR3 runs 14 residues. Per germline, CDR1 MNHEY and CDR2 SVGAGI. The CDR3 DNA follows: TGTGCCAGCAGCGGGGACAGGGGGCGAACTGAAGCTTTCTTT. Translated: CASSGDRGRTEAFF.

This chain joins TRBV6-5 and TRBJ2-2; 7 bases map to TRBD2. Germline CDR1 is MNHEY and CDR2 is SVGAGI. The ends lost 10 bases at V and 6 bases at J; junction bases unmatched: 14. CDR3 length equals 15 residues. CDR3 sequence (DNA): TGTGCCACCCGTAGGGGACGCGGGAGCGCCGGGGAGCTGTTTTTT. It codes for CATRRGRGSAGELFF.